This T cell receptor beta chain came from a study of control samples from healthy donors and cancer patients. Sequencing was performed with immunoSEQ multiplex PCR; in TCRdb, only in-frame clones are kept and a portion is missing. The repertoire holds around 120,000 clones, with roughly 91% as singletons. The CDR3 runs 12 residues. Deletions cut 5 bases from V and 7 bases from J, with 11 bases between. Germline V lookup: CDR1 LGHDT, CDR2 YNNKEL (reference sequence). The TCR comes from a man aged 35-49 years in good health. Sequenced material: blood. The chain couples TRBV3-1 (or the pseudogene TRBV3-2) to TRBJ1-1; D may be TRBD1 (5 bases). CDR3 sequence: CASSDAQDEAFF. CDR3 nucleotide sequence: TGTGCCAGCAGCGACGCACAGGATGAAGCTTTCTTT.